This T cell receptor (beta chain) originates from a study of T cell responses to AZD1222 COVID-19 vaccine. The study, taken as a whole, reports: Once two AZD1222 doses were given, Spike-specific TCR breadth and depth went up.

Of note for this clone: The antigen is unknown.

Libraries were prepared by immunoSEQ multiplex PCR; TCRdb keeps only in-frame clonotypes and omits some of them. This sample yields 150,000 to 200,000 clones, of which about nine tenths are seen a single time; about 3% belongs to the top ten. The CDR3 runs 11 residues. Germline V gene sequence: CDR1 SQVTM, CDR2 ANQGSEA. This specimen consisted of peripheral blood, obtained on day 0 of MenACWY control vaccination. The rearrangement joins TRBV29-1 to TRBJ2-5; 7 bases match TRBD1. The sequence was collected from an adult in good health. CDR3: CSSTGVETQYF. CDR3 sequence (DNA): TGCAGTTCTACAGGGGTCGAGACCCAGTACTTC. Filled out from reference TRBV29-1 and TRBJ2-5, the complete variable domain reads SAVISQKPSRDICQRGTSLTIQCQVDSQVTMMFWYRQQPGQSLTLIATANQGSEATYESGFVIDKFPISRPNLTFSTLTVSNMSPEDSSIYLCSSTGVETQYFGPGTRLLVL.